These 27 T cell receptor beta chains originate from one sample sequenced in a study of blood T cells in healthy people across ages. A second roughly 7 to 12 cycle PCR used barcoded and J-beta primers. From the 5' RACE reads, TCRdb called clonotypes with MiXCR, one entry per CDR3 protein. The sample lists roughly 800,000 distinct CDR3 sequences; around a quarter were seen once. These data were also reused for a study on T cells of mothers and their children.

The source material was blood. Receptors were obtained from a boy younger than 18 in good health.

The genes are TRBV7-9 and TRBJ2-7, with unresolved D. Looked up from germline, CDR1 is SEHNR and CDR2 is FQNEAQ (reference sequence). Trimming cost V 5 bases and J 2 bases, with 13 bases left between them. The CDR3 length is 14 residues. CDR3 region: CASSPPTVAYEQYF. The CDR3 region has the DNA TGTGCCAGCAGCCCCCCGACGGTGGCCTACGAGCAGTACTTC.

This clonotype occurred a few times. The chain joins TRBV28 to TRBJ1-3; 8 positions match TRBD1. The CDR3 sequence is 16 residues long. Germline V gives CDR1 MDHEN, CDR2 SYDVKM. The junction had 8 bases not matched to a gene; V was cut back by 3 bases and J by 4 bases. Here the CDR3 reads CASSFLTGTGGNTIYF. In DNA form, the CDR3 reads TGTGCCAGCAGTTTTCTCACCGGGACAGGCGGAAACACCATATATTTT. The entire variable domain, with the rest obtained from reference TRBV28 and TRBJ1-3, is as follows: DVKVTQSSRYLVKRTGEKVFLECVQDMDHENMFWYRQDPGLGLRLIYFSYDVKMKEKGDIPEGYSVSREKKERFSLILESASTNQTSMYLCASSFLTGTGGNTIYFGEGSWLTVV.

For this clonotype: Compared with germline, one end of the junction differs, possibly owing to a read error. The chain is built from TRBV28 and TRBJ2-5, with TRBD1 matching 7 bases. Germline loops: CDR1 MDHEN, CDR2 SYDVKM. This CDR3 spans 15 amino acids. CDR3 nucleotide sequence: TGTGCCAGCAGCTCCGGGACAGTGTCCCCCTACGAGCAGTGCTTC. Translating gives CASSSGTVSPYEQCF. Full variable domain (rest looked up from reference TRBV28 and TRBJ2-5): DVKVTQSSRYLVKRTGEKVFLECVQDMDHENMFWYRQDPGLGLRLIYFSYDVKMKEKGDIPEGYSVSREKKERFSLILESASTNQTSMYLCASSSGTVSPYEQCFGPGTRLLVL.

The chain is built from TRBV6-5 and TRBJ2-7, with 10 positions matching TRBD2. CDR3 length: 15 amino acids. Germline V gene lookup returns CDR1 MNHEY and CDR2 SVGAGI. Trimming removed 0 bases from V and 2 bases from J; junction bases left unmatched: 1. The CDR3 loop is CASSYSGLAPYEQYF. DNA for the CDR3: TGTGCCAGCAGTTACTCGGGACTAGCGCCCTACGAGCAGTACTTC.

The rearrangement links TRBV11-1 to TRBJ2-3; 11 nucleotides agree with TRBD1. CDR3 length: 17 residues. The V gene end was trimmed by 3 bases and the J gene end by 6 bases; junction bases not matched to a gene: 11. CDR1 is SGHAT, CDR2 FQDESV, per germline (reference sequence). CDR3 amino acids: CASSFPLDRGLTDTQYF. The CDR3, as DNA: TGTGCCAGCAGCTTCCCTTTGGACAGGGGGCTAACGGATACGCAGTATTTT. The full variable domain, in which reference TRBV11-1 and TRBJ2-3 provide the parts outside the CDR3, is EAEVAQSPRYKITEKSQAVAFWCDPISGHATLYWYRQILGQGPELLVQFQDESVVDDSQLPKDRFSAERLKGVDSTLKIQPAELGDSAMYLCASSFPLDRGLTDTQYFGPGTRLTVL.

This clonotype was recorded only once. The V and J genes are TRBV5-1 and TRBJ1-4; 9 positions match TRBD1. With 0 bases clipped from V and 7 bases from J, the junction kept 4 bases outside the gene matches. Germline-derived CDR1 and CDR2 are SGHRS and YFSETQ. This CDR3 has 15 residues. CDR3 bases: TGCGCCAGCAGCTTGGAGGGGACAGGGAGTGAAAAACTGTTTTTT. Translated: CASSLEGTGSEKLFF.

In its sample, this clonotype was seen a few times. Here the CDR3 DNA reads TGTGCCAGCAGCTTAGATGGGGGTTATCAGCCCCAGCATTTT. This encodes CASSLDGGYQPQHF. The V call is TRBV11-2, the J call TRBJ1-5, with a weak D call TRBD1 (5 bases). This CDR3 is built from 14 residues. V lost 0 bases and J 5 bases, leaving 8 bases between the germline ends. CDR1 SGHAT and CDR2 FQNNGV come from the germline V gene. Using reference TRBV11-2 and TRBJ1-5 for the parts outside the CDR3, the full variable domain is EAGVAQSPRYKIIEKRQSVAFWCNPISGHATLYWYQQILGQGPKLLIQFQNNGVVDDSQLPKDRFSAERLKGVDSTLKIQPAKLEDSAVYLCASSLDGGYQPQHFGDGTRLSIL.

This sequence joins TRBV6-6 and TRBJ1-2; 7 nucleotides match TRBD1. Germline CDR1 is MNHNY and CDR2 is SVGAGI (reference sequence). The CDR3 is made up of 15 amino acids. V gave up 2 bases and J gave up 3 bases; unmatched junction bases: 6. The CDR3 loop reads CASSYPQGRDYGYTF. Written as DNA, the CDR3 is TGTGCCAGCAGTTACCCACAGGGGAGGGACTATGGCTACACCTTC.

The chain couples TRBV12-3 or TRBV12-4 to TRBJ2-3, with 7 bases that match TRBD2. The CDR3 loop spans 15 amino acids. V lost 7 bases and J lost 0; bases outside the gene matches: 7. The CDR3 DNA reads as TGTGCCAGCAATCTGAGGGGAGGGAGCACAGATACGCAGTATTTT. Encoded protein: CASNLRGGSTDTQYF.

There are a few counts of this clonotype. The rearrangement uses TRBV29-1 and TRBJ2-5; D gene uncertain. The V end was cut by 6 bases, the J end by 4 bases, with 21 bases between. CDR3 length: 15 residues. Germline lookup yields CDR1 SQVTM and CDR2 ANQGSEA. The CDR3 nucleotides are TGCAGCGTCGCCAAACTGAGGACGGTGGGAGAGACCCAGTACTTC. Amino acid sequence: CSVAKLRTVGETQYF.

The V gene is TRBV9, the J gene TRBJ2-2; D possibly corresponds to TRBD1 (5 bases). The CDR3 has 13 amino acids. Germline CDR1 is SGDLS and CDR2 is YYNGEE. V lost 4 bases and J 7 bases, leaving 11 bases between the germline ends. The CDR3 nucleotides are TGTGCCAGCAGCCCAGGACACAACGGGGAGCTGTTTTTT. Its protein is CASSPGHNGELFF.

This clonotype was seen a few times. The V gene is TRBV2, the J gene TRBJ2-5; no clear D gene. The CDR3 is 15 residues long. Trimming took off 1 base at V and 4 bases at J, with 13 bases between the two ends. The germline gives CDR1 SNHLY, CDR2 FYNNEI. The CDR3 coding sequence is TGTGCCAGCAGTGAAGAGAATGGTGAAGTAGAGACCCAGTACTTC. The encoded protein is CASSEENGEVETQYF.

The J gene is TRBJ2-5, the V gene TRBV20-1; TRBD1 matches at 8 bases. Near its end, the DNA agrees better with TRBJ2-1, so the J call may be wrong. The CDR3 extends over 12 amino acids. CDR1 and CDR2 (germline): DFQATT, SNEGSKA (reference sequence). The CDR3 protein is CSPDDRGHEQFF. CDR3 DNA: TGCAGTCCAGACGACAGGGGCCATGAGCAGTTCTTC.

The chain combines TRBV24-1 with TRBJ2-1; 8 bases are a match to TRBD2. Germline lookup yields CDR1 KGHDR and CDR2 SFDVKD. The CDR3 is 16 residues long. Trimming took 4 bases from V and 7 from J; bases not matched to a gene: 11. CDR3 sequence: CATSDPGGVNGNEQFF. DNA for the CDR3: TGTGCCACCAGTGACCCGGGGGGGGTCAATGGGAATGAGCAGTTCTTC.

This clonotype has a handful of counts. CDR3 protein: CSALSVAGDYEQYF. The CDR3 coding sequence is TGCAGTGCCCTATCGGTAGCGGGGGACTACGAGCAGTACTTC. This rearrangement joins TRBV20-1 to TRBJ2-1; TRBD2 matches 9 bases. Judging by the DNA end, TRBJ2-7 fits better; the J call may be wrong. CDR1 and CDR2 from the germline V gene are DFQATT and SNEGSKA (reference sequence). The CDR3 is 14 residues long.

This chain links TRBV28 with TRBJ2-5; 10 bases map to TRBD2. Germline V gives CDR1 MDHEN, CDR2 SYDVKM. This CDR3 region has 15 residues. After removal of 6 bases from V and 4 bases from J, the junction contained 8 bases not matched to a gene. DNA for the CDR3: TGTGCCAGCAGCACTAGCGGGGTTTCTTTAGAGACCCAGTACTTC. Protein product: CASSTSGVSLETQYF. The full variable domain, completed using reference TRBV28 and TRBJ2-5, is DVKVTQSSRYLVKRTGEKVFLECVQDMDHENMFWYRQDPGLGLRLIYFSYDVKMKEKGDIPEGYSVSREKKERFSLILESASTNQTSMYLCASSTSGVSLETQYFGPGTRLLVL.

As regards this clonotype: The CDR3 does not end in the conserved phenylalanine or tryptophan, so this is likely a read error. The limits of the CDR3 on the DNA are not certain, so only TCRdb's listed CDR3 is given. This chain connects TRBV7-8 to TRBJ2-1; the table calls TRBD1, which could not be checked here. A total of 12 residues make up the CDR3, ends included. The germline CDR1 and CDR2 sequences are SGHVS and FQNEAQ. CDR3: CASSLGRGLDEI.

This clonotype appeared a few times. The rearrangement links TRBV5-1 to TRBJ2-1; D gene ambiguous. This CDR3 is 15 amino acids long. V was trimmed by 0 bases and J by 0 bases, leaving 7 bases between them. The germline gives CDR1 SGHRS, CDR2 YFSETQ. CDR3 residues: CASSLGATSYNEQFF. The CDR3 DNA sequence: TGCGCCAGCAGCTTGGGGGCCACCTCCTACAATGAGCAGTTCTTC.

This clonotype was recorded a few times. A junction boundary mismatches the germline segment, possibly from a read error. The chain recombines TRBV7-7 with TRBJ2-3; TRBD2 matches 7 bases. The CDR3 sequence is 15 residues long. Germline V lookup: CDR1 SSHAT, CDR2 FNYEAQ (reference sequence). The CDR3 bases are TGTGCTAGCAGCTTAGAAGCGGGGTTTACAGATACGCAGTATTTT. Translating gives CASSLEAGFTDTQYF.

This clonotype was observed a handful of times. This chain connects TRBV12-3 or TRBV12-4 to TRBJ1-2; possibly TRBD1 for D (5 bases). The V end lost 3 bases, the J end lost 7 bases, and 15 bases lay between the germline ends. CDR3 length: 14 residues. CDR3 in DNA: TGTGCCAGCAGTTTGCGGATTACGGGGGTTGGCTACACCTTC. This encodes CASSLRITGVGYTF.

This clonotype was detected a few times. The chain joins TRBV2 to TRBJ2-5; 7 bases agree with TRBD2. The germline CDR1 and CDR2 sequences are SNHLY and FYNNEI. The V segment lost 4 bases and the J segment 14 bases; nucleotides outside the gene matches: 16. The CDR3 consists of 14 residues. The CDR3 reads CASSVTDRSGRAYF. The CDR3 coding sequence is TGTGCCAGCAGTGTAACAGACCGCTCGGGGAGGGCATACTTC.

This clonotype was counted a few times. The rearrangement joins TRBV19 to TRBJ1-1; D remains ambiguous. The ends were cut back, 3 bases at V and 0 bases at J, with 8 bases in the middle. Germline V gene lookup returns CDR1 LNHDA and CDR2 SQIVND (reference sequence). The CDR3 is 14 residues long. The DNA of the CDR3 is TGTGCCAGTAGTATGGACCCACTGAACACTGAAGCTTTCTTT. Its protein is CASSMDPLNTEAFF. The full variable domain, with the rest looked up from reference TRBV19 and TRBJ1-1, is DGGITQSPKYLFRKEGQNVTLSCEQNLNHDAMYWYRQDPGQGLRLIYYSQIVNDFQKGDIAEGYSVSREKKESFPLTVTSAQKNPTAFYLCASSMDPLNTEAFFGQGTRLTVV.

The chain uses TRBV11-2 and TRBJ2-1; D is possibly TRBD2 (5 bases). Near its end, the DNA agrees better with TRBJ2-5, so the J call may be wrong. Germline assignment: CDR1 SGHAT and CDR2 FQNNGV. CDR3 size: 15 residues. CDR3 sequence (DNA): TGTGCCAGCAGCTTATGGCTCGGGGAACAAGAGACCCAGTACTTC. Translated: CASSLWLGEQETQYF.

This clonotype was observed a few times. CDR3 protein: CASSSRGGTGAYEQYF. The CDR3 nucleotides are TGCGCCAGCAGCTCCCGAGGGGGGACAGGGGCCTACGAGCAGTACTTC. The chain is built from TRBV5-1 and TRBJ2-5, with 10 nucleotides matching TRBD1. The J call may be faulty, since TRBJ2-7 better matches the DNA end. The CDR3 spans 16 residues. The germline V gene encodes CDR1 SGHRS and CDR2 YFSETQ.

The chain links TRBV5-1 to TRBJ2-1; 15 bases line up with TRBD2. V shed 4 bases and J 4 bases; nucleotides not matched to a gene: 6. The CDR3 covers 17 residues. Germline lookup yields CDR1 SGHRS and CDR2 YFSETQ. CDR3 residues: CASSRPGTSGGYNEQFF. The CDR3 DNA follows: TGCGCCAGCAGCCGCCCTGGGACTAGCGGGGGGTACAATGAGCAGTTCTTC.

V usage is TRBV5-1 and J usage is TRBJ2-5; 7 bases agree with TRBD2. Unmatched junction bases numbered 9, after V lost 1 base and J lost 9 bases. Germline CDR1 and CDR2: SGHRS and YFSETQ. The CDR3 contains 14 residues. CDR3: CASSLSGTPQAQYF. For the CDR3, the DNA is TGCGCCAGCAGCTTGAGCGGGACCCCCCAGGCCCAGTACTTC. Full variable domain (remainder filled in from reference TRBV5-1 and TRBJ2-5): KAGVTQTPRYLIKTRGQQVTLSCSPISGHRSVSWYQQTPGQGLQFLFEYFSETQRNKGNFPGRFSGRQFSNSRSEMNVSTLELGDSALYLCASSLSGTPQAQYFGPGTRLLVL.

This clonotype was counted a few times. The CDR3 reads CANNPRDTQYF. In DNA form, the CDR3 reads TGCGCCAACAACCCCAGAGATACGCAGTATTTT. The chain has TRBV10-1 and TRBJ2-3; D not resolved. Germline V gene data show CDR1 as WNHNN and CDR2 as SYGVQD (reference sequence). This CDR3 has 11 amino acids. V lost 10 bases and J 5 bases, leaving 10 bases between the germline ends.